This T cell receptor beta chain was recorded in a study of CD4 T cells in relation to SARS-CoV-2 and coronaviruses. About this clone itself: Its antigen is as yet unknown.

CD4+ T cells from unexposed donors were obtained before the COVID-19 pandemic (2011-2018). The cells were cultured for over eight days before CD4+ T cells were isolated. As cell numbers allowed, unexposed-donor CD4+ T cells faced SARS-CoV-2 S/N and four cold-coronavirus spikes. Each well had a few million PBMCs in approximately 5.1% human AB serum with IL-2. This table comes from immunoSEQ multiplex PCR, and its TCRdb copy is limited to in-frame clones, with some not included. The sample has 15,000 to 20,000 clones, approximately 80% seen once; the top ten hold roughly a tenth. The CDR3 totals 13 residues. CDR1 and CDR2 from the germline V gene are SGDLS and YYNGEE. Trimming took 4 bases from V and 4 from J; bases not matched to a gene: 3.

The material sequenced was CD4+ T cells from PBMCs, cultured in vitro. The chain has TRBV9 and TRBJ1-2, with 8 bases aligning to TRBD1. The receptor was isolated from a human donor in good health. CDR3 amino acids: CASSPGGGYGYTF. In DNA form, the CDR3 reads TGTGCCAGCAGCCCAGGGGGCGGCTATGGCTACACCTTC.